Following are 7 T cell receptor beta chains from one sample sequenced in a study of Ad26.COV2.S vaccination and SARS-CoV-2 variants. Some clones are missing from TCRdb's copy, which holds only in-frame ones; the method was immunoSEQ multiplex PCR. The sample has roughly 100,000 clones; less than 85% are singletons. Sequenced here: peripheral blood, sampled after recovery from COVID-19. The receptors originated from a human donor who had recovered from COVID-19.

The chain has TRBV7-2 and TRBJ1-2, with D tentatively TRBD1 (5 bases). This CDR3 region has 13 residues. Trimming stripped 3 bases from V and 4 bases from J, with 9 bases between. The germline V gene encodes CDR1 SGHTA and CDR2 FQGNSA. The CDR3 loop reads CASSFAGSYGYTF. For the CDR3, the DNA is TGTGCCAGCAGCTTTGCAGGGAGCTATGGCTACACCTTC.

V usage is TRBV3-1 (or the pseudogene TRBV3-2) and J usage is TRBJ2-5, with D possibly being TRBD2 (5 bases). CDR3 length: 16 residues. Germline V gene lookup returns CDR1 LGHDT and CDR2 YNNKEL (reference sequence). Trimming took 3 bases from V and 1 from J, leaving 15 bases between them. CDR3 amino acids: CASSQMAAGLQETQYF. CDR3 nucleotides: TGTGCCAGCAGCCAGATGGCGGCGGGCCTCCAAGAGACCCAGTACTTC.

V usage is TRBV7-9 and J usage is TRBJ1-2; D perhaps matches TRBD1 (5 bases). The germline CDR1 and CDR2 sequences are SEHNR and FQNEAQ (reference sequence). Trimming removed 11 bases from V and 5 bases from J, with 9 bases in between. The CDR3 is made up of 10 amino acids. DNA for the CDR3: TGTGCCGGGGGAGATTATGGCTACACCTTC. Translated, it gives CAGGDYGYTF. Together with reference TRBV7-9 and TRBJ1-2, the CDR3 gives the full variable domain: DTGVSQNPRHKITKRGQNVTFRCDPISEHNRLYWYRQTLGQGPEFLTYFQNEAQLEKSRLLSDRFSAERPKGSFSTLEIQRTEQGDSAMYLCAGGDYGYTFGSGTRLTVV.

This chain connects TRBV11-2 to TRBJ2-3; D gene uncertain. Germline V CDR1 and CDR2: SGHAT, FQNNGV. CDR3 length: 13 amino acids. V was cut by 3 bases and J by 1 base, with 5 bases left in between. CDR3 residues: CASSFARTDTQYF. DNA of the CDR3: TGTGCCAGCAGCTTCGCCCGCACAGATACGCAGTATTTT.

This chain connects TRBV18 to TRBJ1-1, with D tentatively TRBD1 (5 bases). This CDR3 has 15 residues. The germline V gene encodes CDR1 KGHSH and CDR2 LQKENI. V lost 3 bases and J 4 bases, leaving 15 bases between the germline ends. The DNA of the CDR3 is TGTGCCAGCTCACCCTCAAGGGGCTCGATCACTGAAGCTTTCTTT. Residues: CASSPSRGSITEAFF.

This chain connects TRBV5-5 to TRBJ2-2, with D uncertain. Germline values: CDR1 SGHKS, CDR2 YYEKEE (reference sequence). V lost 2 bases and J lost 3, with 11 bases in between. CDR3 length equals 15 residues. In DNA form, the CDR3 reads TGTGCCAGCAGCTTATGGGTATCGGACACCGGGGAGCTGTTTTTT. Translated, it gives CASSLWVSDTGELFF.

The gene calls are TRBV7-9 and TRBJ1-5; the D is unclear. V was cut by 5 bases and J by 5 bases, with 10 bases left in between. There are 13 residues in the CDR3. Germline V CDR1 and CDR2: SEHNR, FQNEAQ (reference sequence). The CDR3 protein is CASSAQRDQPQHF. In DNA, the CDR3 is TGTGCCAGCAGCGCCCAACGCGATCAGCCCCAGCATTTT.